This T cell receptor beta chain originates from a study of spatial heterogeneity in lung cancer. Study information: TCR transcript counts in tumor regions correlated strongly with a T cell module score from matched bulk RNA-seq. For the average unique TCR and UMI combination, more than eight occurrences appeared in raw reads.

Every individual TCR cDNA molecule carried its own unique molecular identifier, which allowed correction of PCR and sequencing errors. TCRdb independently ran MiXCR on the 5' RACE reads; one entry per CDR3 protein. The sample has about 5,200 distinct CDR3 sequences; 3.9% are singletons. Points from the study as a whole: One measure, the expanded intratumoral alpha and beta TCR count, tracked tumor mutation counts.

Looked up from germline, CDR1 is DFQATT and CDR2 is SNEGSKA (reference sequence). There are 13 residues in the CDR3. V dropped 4 bases and J dropped 2 bases, with 10 bases sitting between them. Comments on this clonotype: Its antigen remains unidentified.

This sample's time point: sample taken at primary tumor resection. Sequencing was performed on lung tumor tissue, taken at surgery. This TCR was sampled from a female donor with early-stage non-small cell lung cancer. The rearrangement links TRBV20-1 to TRBJ2-3; D is unclear. The CDR3 protein is CSAISYYTDTQYF. CDR3 sequence (DNA): TGCAGTGCTATATCCTACTACACAGATACGCAGTATTTT.